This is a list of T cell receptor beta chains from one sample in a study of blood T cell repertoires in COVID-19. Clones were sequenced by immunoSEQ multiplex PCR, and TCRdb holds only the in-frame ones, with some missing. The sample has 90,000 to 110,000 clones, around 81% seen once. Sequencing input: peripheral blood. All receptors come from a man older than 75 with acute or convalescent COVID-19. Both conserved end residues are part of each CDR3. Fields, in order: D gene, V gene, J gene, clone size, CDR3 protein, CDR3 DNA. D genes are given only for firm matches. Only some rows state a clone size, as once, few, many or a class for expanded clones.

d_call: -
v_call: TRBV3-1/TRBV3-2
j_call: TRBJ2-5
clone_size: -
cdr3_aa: CASSRDRRETQYF
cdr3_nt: TGTGCCAGCAGCCGAGACCGCCGGGAGACCCAGTACTTC

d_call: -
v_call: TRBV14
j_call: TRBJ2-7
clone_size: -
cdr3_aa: CASSSQGYEQYF
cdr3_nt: TGTGCCAGCAGCAGCCAGGGTTACGAGCAGTACTTC

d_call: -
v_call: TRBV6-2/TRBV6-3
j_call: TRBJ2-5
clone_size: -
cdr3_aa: CASSSKETQYF
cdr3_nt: TGTGCCAGCAGTTCCAAAGAGACCCAGTACTTC

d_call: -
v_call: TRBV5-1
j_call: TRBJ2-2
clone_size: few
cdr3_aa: CASSLDNPDTGELFF
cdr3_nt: TGCGCCAGCAGCCTGGATAATCCGGACACCGGGGAGCTGTTTTTT

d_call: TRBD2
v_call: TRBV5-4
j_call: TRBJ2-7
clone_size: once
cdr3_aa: CASSGGLEVYEQYF
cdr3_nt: TGTGCCAGCAGCGGCGGACTAGAGGTCTACGAGCAGTACTTC

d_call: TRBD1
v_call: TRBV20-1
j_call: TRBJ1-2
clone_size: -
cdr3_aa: CSASGPGGSGANYGYTF
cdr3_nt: TGCAGTGCTAGTGGGCCAGGGGGCAGTGGAGCTAACTATGGCTACACCTTC

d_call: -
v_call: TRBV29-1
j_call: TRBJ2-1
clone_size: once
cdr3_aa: CSVARGNEQFF
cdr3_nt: TGCAGCGTGGCCAGGGGAAACGAGCAGTTCTTC

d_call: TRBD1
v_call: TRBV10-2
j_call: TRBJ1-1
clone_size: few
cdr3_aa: CASTLTGRNTEAFF
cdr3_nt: TGCGCCAGCACCTTGACAGGGAGGAACACTGAAGCTTTCTTT

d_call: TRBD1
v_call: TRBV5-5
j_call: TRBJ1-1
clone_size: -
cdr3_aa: CASSWRDRGANTEAFF
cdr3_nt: TGTGCCAGCAGCTGGAGGGACAGGGGCGCGAACACTGAAGCTTTCTTT

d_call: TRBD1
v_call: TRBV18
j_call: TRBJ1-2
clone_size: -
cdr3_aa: CASSPSRGPDYGYTF
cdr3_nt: TGTGCCAGCTCACCTTCCAGGGGGCCGGACTATGGCTACACCTTC

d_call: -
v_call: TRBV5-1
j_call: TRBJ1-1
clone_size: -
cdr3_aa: CASSLYRDNTEAFF
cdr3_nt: TGCGCCAGCAGCTTGTACAGGGACAACACTGAAGCTTTCTTT

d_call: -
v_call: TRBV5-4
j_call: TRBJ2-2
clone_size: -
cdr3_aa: CASSPQPPSWPRELFF
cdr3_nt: TGTGCCAGCAGCCCGCAACCACCTTCGTGGCCCCGGGAGCTGTTTTTT

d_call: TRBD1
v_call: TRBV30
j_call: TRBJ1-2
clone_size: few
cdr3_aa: CAWSVIGTGSGYTF
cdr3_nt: TGTGCCTGGAGTGTTATCGGGACAGGGAGTGGCTACACCTTC

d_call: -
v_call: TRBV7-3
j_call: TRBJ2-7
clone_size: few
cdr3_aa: CASSLSGDYEQYF
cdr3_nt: TGTGCCAGCAGCTTATCGGGAGATTACGAGCAGTACTTC

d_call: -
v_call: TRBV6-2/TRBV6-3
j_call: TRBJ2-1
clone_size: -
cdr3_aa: CASSRASEEQFF
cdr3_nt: TGTGCCAGCAGCCGGGCTAGCGAAGAGCAGTTCTTC

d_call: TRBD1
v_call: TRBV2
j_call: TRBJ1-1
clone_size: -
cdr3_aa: CASSLQGGTGGTEAFF
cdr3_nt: TGTGCCAGCAGCCTCCAAGGGGGGACAGGGGGCACTGAAGCTTTCTTT